This T cell receptor beta chain appears in the sequencing data of a study of blood T cells in healthy people across ages. This clonotype was seen at least ten times. Its matching antigen is unknown. The second PCR ran about 6 to 12 cycles with a sample-barcoded 5' primer and J-beta primers. Each sample provided no less than 3 million CDR3-containing paired-end reads. Each CDR3 protein is one row after TCRdb ran MiXCR on the 5' RACE reads. In the table there are 850,000 to 1,100,000 distinct CDR3 sequences, 35% to 45% of which are singletons. Study-wide results and limits: Donors of long life had a larger count of naive CD4+ cells and greater diversity than aged donors. Strong correlation was found linking TCR beta diversity to naive T cell percentage.

Germline loops: CDR1 LGHNA, CDR2 YNFKEQ. The CDR3 extends over 11 amino acids. Trimming took 9 bases from V and 5 from J, leaving 10 bases between them. The TCR originated in a man aged 18 to 29 in good health. This chain uses TRBV4-2 with TRBJ1-2, with D possibly being TRBD1 (5 bases). What was sequenced was blood. CDR3 loop: CASTEGYGYTF. DNA of the CDR3: TGTGCCAGTACGGAGGGGTATGGCTACACCTTC.